Following are 20 T cell receptor beta chains from one sample sequenced in a study of control samples from healthy donors and cancer patients. TCRdb keeps only in-frame clones here, not all; method: immunoSEQ multiplex PCR. The sample records some 58,000 clones, approximately 87% being singletons. Material for sequencing was PBMCs. Source of these receptors: a woman aged 60-70 years with lung cancer.

This chain links TRBV7-9 with TRBJ2-1; D assignment may be TRBD1 or TRBD2 (5 bases each). The germline CDR1 and CDR2 sequences are SEHNR and FQNEAQ (reference sequence). The CDR3 loop spans 14 amino acids. V was clipped by 1 base and J by 9 bases, with 13 bases between them. The CDR3 region is CASSLGGRELEQFF. Written as DNA, the CDR3 is TGTGCCAGCAGCTTAGGTGGCAGGGAGCTTGAGCAGTTCTTC.

This rearrangement joins TRBV4-1 to TRBJ1-4; TRBD1 matches 8 bases. Germline V gene lookup returns CDR1 MGHRA and CDR2 YSYEKL. V shed 2 bases and J 6 bases; nucleotides not matched to a gene: 5. This CDR3 region has 15 residues. This CDR3 reads CASSQTGQVDEKLFF. The CDR3 region has the DNA TGCGCCAGCAGCCAAACGGGACAGGTGGATGAAAAACTGTTTTTT.

The chain has TRBV29-1 and TRBJ2-5; TRBD1 agrees at 7 bases. This CDR3 spans 11 amino acids. The germline CDR1 and CDR2 sequences are SQVTM and ANQGSEA. The V gene end was trimmed by 8 bases and the J gene end by 4 bases; junction bases not matched to a gene: 4. The CDR3 DNA reads as TGCAGCAGCTCAGGGGGAGAGACCCAGTACTTC. Translation: CSSSGGETQYF.

This chain uses TRBV6-5 with TRBJ1-1, with D possibly TRBD1 on 6 matching bases. The germline V gene encodes CDR1 MNHEY and CDR2 SVGAGI. V shed 6 bases and J shed 5 bases, with 19 bases lying between them. This CDR3 has 15 amino acids. In DNA, the CDR3 is TGTGCCAGCAGCGCTCCAGGGGCAGGCAAAACTGAAGCTTTCTTT. It encodes CASSAPGAGKTEAFF.

The chain employs TRBV5-1 and TRBJ1-1, with a possible D match to TRBD1 (6 bases). Per germline, CDR1 SGHRS and CDR2 YFSETQ. This CDR3 comprises 14 residues. Trimming pared 4 bases from V and 1 base from J, leaving 11 bases between. The CDR3 region has the DNA TGCGCCAGCAGCCCCCAGGGACAGAACACTGAAGCTTTCTTT. It encodes CASSPQGQNTEAFF.

The chain couples TRBV10-1 to TRBJ2-3, with D possibly being TRBD1 (6 bases). The germline V gene has CDR1 WNHNN and CDR2 SYGVQD (reference sequence). This CDR3 region has 17 residues. V lost 2 bases and J lost 0, with 15 bases in between. The CDR3 bases are TGCGCCAGCAGTGAGCGACGACAGGTCCATAGCACAGATACGCAGTATTTT. It specifies CASSERRQVHSTDTQYF.

This chain connects TRBV5-4 to TRBJ1-2, with a weak D call TRBD1 (6 bases). CDR1 is SGHNT, CDR2 YYREEE, per germline (reference sequence). The length of the CDR3 is 14 residues. The V end was cut by 4 bases, the J end by 2 bases, with 12 bases between. CDR3 loop: CASSARTDNYGYTF. DNA of the CDR3: TGTGCCAGCAGCGCTCGGACAGACAACTATGGCTACACCTTC.

This chain connects TRBV2 to TRBJ1-5; D is perhaps TRBD1 (5 bases). There are 12 residues in the CDR3. From germline, CDR1 is SNHLY and CDR2 FYNNEI. V was trimmed by 3 bases and J by 7 bases, leaving 7 bases between them. The CDR3 region is CASSERGQPQHF. The DNA of the CDR3 is TGTGCCAGCAGTGAGAGGGGACAGCCCCAGCATTTT.

The V gene is TRBV3-1 (or the pseudogene TRBV3-2), the J gene TRBJ2-1, with 7 positions matching TRBD2. Losses at the gene ends were 5 bases for V and 8 bases for J; bases not matched to a gene: 9. This CDR3 spans 14 amino acids. Germline-derived CDR1 and CDR2 are LGHDT and YNNKEL (reference sequence). The DNA for the CDR3 is TGTGCCAGCAGCTTCCGGGGGGTGTTTGATGAGCAGTTCTTC. It yields the protein CASSFRGVFDEQFF.

The J gene is TRBJ1-2, the V gene TRBV5-6, with TRBD1 identical over 11 bases. Trimming took 2 bases from V and 0 from J; bases not matched to a gene: 6. Germline values: CDR1 SGHDT, CDR2 YYEEEE. This CDR3 contains 17 residues. For the CDR3, the DNA is TGTGCCAGCAGCTTTCGCGGGACAGGGGGTTCTAACTATGGCTACACCTTC. It codes for CASSFRGTGGSNYGYTF.

This chain joins TRBV6-5 and TRBJ2-2, with D unclear. V shed 3 bases and J shed 5 bases, with 7 bases lying between them. This CDR3 is built from 13 residues. The germline V gene encodes CDR1 MNHEY and CDR2 SVGAGI. The CDR3 is CASSYGSTGELFF. In DNA, the CDR3 is TGTGCCAGCAGTTATGGGTCGACCGGGGAGCTGTTTTTT.

This chain uses TRBV3-1 (or the pseudogene TRBV3-2) with TRBJ2-1, with unresolved D. The CDR3 totals 11 residues. Deletions cut 5 bases from V and 10 bases from J, with 9 bases between. CDR1 is LGHDT, CDR2 YNNKEL, per germline (reference sequence). The CDR3 here is CASSFRREQFF. For the CDR3, the DNA is TGTGCCAGCAGCTTCCGACGGGAGCAGTTCTTC.

In its sample, this clone was seen a few times. This same CDR3 is encoded by further DNA sequences in the sample. V and J are TRBV9 and TRBJ2-2; tentatively, D is TRBD2 (5 bases). Germline V gene lookup returns CDR1 SGDLS and CDR2 YYNGEE. V was trimmed by 0 bases and J by 0 bases, leaving 6 bases between them. This CDR3 has 15 residues. CDR3 DNA sequence: TGTGCCAGCAGCGTAGGAGGGTCGAACACCGGGGAGCTGTTTTTT. Its translation is CASSVGGSNTGELFF.

V usage is TRBV9 and J usage is TRBJ1-2; 8 positions agree with TRBD1. V lost 3 bases, J lost 7 bases, and 2 bases stayed unmatched. The CDR3 covers 12 residues. Germline CDR1 reads SGDLS; CDR2 reads YYNGEE. The CDR3 is CASSATGVGYTF. CDR3 nucleotide sequence: TGTGCCAGCAGCGCGACAGGGGTTGGCTACACCTTC.

The chain recombines TRBV6-5 with TRBJ2-2, with 9 positions matching TRBD2. V dropped 3 bases and J dropped 4; count of bases not matched to a gene: 6. Germline values: CDR1 MNHEY, CDR2 SVGAGI. CDR3 length: 16 amino acids. CDR3 sequence: CASSYSRGGLTGELFF. The CDR3 nucleotides read TGTGCCAGCAGTTATTCGCGGGGGGGGCTCACCGGGGAGCTGTTTTTT.

The gene calls are TRBV12-3 or TRBV12-4 and TRBJ1-2; no definite D call. V shed 3 bases and J shed 4 bases, with 9 bases lying between them. The CDR3 is made up of 13 amino acids. The CDR3 is CASSLAPAYGYTF. The CDR3 nucleotides are TGTGCCAGCAGTTTGGCGCCAGCCTATGGCTACACCTTC.

This clone was detected only a few times. The identical CDR3 is also encoded by other nucleotide sequences in the sample. The chain employs TRBV30 and TRBJ1-3; D is ambiguous. Trimming removed 0 bases at V and 5 bases at J, with 8 bases between. Germline values: CDR1 GTSNPN, CDR2 SVGIG (reference sequence). CDR3 size: 13 residues. DNA for the CDR3: TGTGCCTGGAGTGTAAACGGCAGAAACACCATATATTTT. The encoded protein is CAWSVNGRNTIYF.

The genes are TRBV6-2 or TRBV6-3 and TRBJ2-1; TRBD2 agrees at 8 bases. The CDR3 totals 16 residues. V lost 4 bases, J lost 8 bases, and 13 bases stayed unmatched. Per germline, CDR1 MNHEY and CDR2 SVGEGT. For the CDR3, the DNA is TGTGCCAGCAGTTTCACATGGAGCGGGAGTGGGGATGAGCAGTTCTTC. It encodes CASSFTWSGSGDEQFF.

The chain combines TRBV11-2 with TRBJ2-7, with unresolved D. The CDR3 runs to 12 residues. Germline values: CDR1 SGHAT, CDR2 FQNNGV. The V and J ends lost 2 bases and 2 bases respectively, with 4 bases between them. CDR3 amino acids: CASSLRPYEQYF. CDR3 bases: TGTGCCAGCAGCTTACGTCCCTACGAGCAGTACTTC.

The chain recombines TRBV5-4 with TRBJ2-5; TRBD1 matches at 10 bases. The germline CDR1 and CDR2 sequences are SGHNT and YYREEE (reference sequence). V trimming: 1 base; J trimming: 3 bases; junction bases outside the gene matches: 3. This CDR3 contains 15 residues. CDR3 DNA sequence: TGTGCCAGCAGCTTGTTTGGGACAGGGGAAGAGACCCAGTACTTC. This translates into CASSLFGTGEETQYF.